The 25 T cell receptor beta chains listed next were all sequenced from one sample in a study of cytomegalovirus exposure and HLA in healthy donors. TCRdb keeps only in-frame clones here, not all; method: immunoSEQ multiplex PCR. Of about 73,000 clones listed, 90% to 95% were seen once; the top ten hold less than 3.5%. Sample: PBMCs. The receptors shown here come from a man in his late teens or twenties in good health and CMV-seronegative.

This chain connects TRBV6-6 to TRBJ2-1; D may be TRBD2 (5 bases). The germline V and J ends were trimmed by 4 bases and 4 bases, with 14 bases remaining between them. Germline V CDR1 and CDR2: MNHNY, SVGAGI (reference sequence). The CDR3 sequence is 15 residues long. In DNA form, the CDR3 reads TGTGCCAGCAGTTCGAGTGGAGGCAGATACAATGAGCAGTTCTTC. Translation gives CASSSSGGRYNEQFF.

This chain connects TRBV7-9 to TRBJ2-1; weak D call: TRBD1 (6 bases). The ends were cut back, 4 bases at V and 5 bases at J, with 15 bases in the middle. The CDR3 consists of 15 residues. The germline CDR1 and CDR2 sequences are SEHNR and FQNEAQ (reference sequence). For the CDR3, the DNA is TGTGCCAGCAGCTCCCGAGGGACACCAGACAATGAGCAGTTCTTC. Translated, it gives CASSSRGTPDNEQFF.

The chain employs TRBV19 and TRBJ2-1; 8 positions match TRBD1. Germline lookup yields CDR1 LNHDA and CDR2 SQIVND (reference sequence). The CDR3 length is 18 residues. V shed 3 bases, J shed 0 bases, and the junction held 10 bases outside the gene matches. The CDR3: CASSITPRGPGSYNEQFF. Written as DNA, the CDR3 is TGTGCCAGTAGTATTACACCCAGGGGGCCAGGCTCCTACAATGAGCAGTTCTTC.

The chain recombines TRBV27 with TRBJ1-2; D unresolved. Per germline, CDR1 MNHEY and CDR2 SMNVEV (reference sequence). V gave up 5 bases and J gave up 8 bases, with 12 bases separating them. CDR3 length: 12 amino acids. The CDR3 here is CASSPSSGGYTF. DNA for the CDR3: TGTGCCAGCAGTCCCTCCTCGGGAGGCTACACCTTC.

This chain uses TRBV5-1 with TRBJ1-1; possible D gene TRBD1, 5 bases. V dropped 4 bases and J dropped 10 bases, with 23 bases sitting between them. Germline CDR1 is SGHRS and CDR2 is YFSETQ. The CDR3 covers 15 residues. CDR3 sequence reads: CASSPWTPGGSVAFF. The CDR3 nucleotides read TGCGCCAGCAGCCCATGGACTCCCGGGGGTTCTGTAGCTTTCTTT.

The rearrangement links TRBV7-8 to TRBJ2-1; TRBD2 matches 8 bases. The CDR3 sequence is 15 residues long. V shed 2 bases, J shed 8 bases, and the junction held 8 bases outside the gene matches. The germline V gene has CDR1 SGHVS and CDR2 FQNEAQ. The CDR3 loop reads CASSLRRGGLDEQFF. The CDR3 DNA is TGTGCCAGCAGCTTAAGGCGCGGGGGGCTCGATGAGCAGTTCTTC.

A remark on this clone: Other nucleotide sequences in the sample specify the same CDR3. The chain recombines TRBV29-1 with TRBJ1-1; tentatively, D is TRBD1 (5 bases). The CDR3 runs 11 residues. In germline, CDR1 is SQVTM, CDR2 ANQGSEA. Trimming removed 3 bases at V and 5 bases at J, with 7 bases between. CDR3 in DNA: TGCAGCGTTGATCGGGGGACTGAAGCTTTCTTT. Translating gives CSVDRGTEAFF.

The chain couples TRBV4-1 to TRBJ2-2, with TRBD1 identical over 9 bases. Germline CDR1 reads MGHRA; CDR2 reads YSYEKL. The CDR3 has 17 residues. J was trimmed by 6 bases and V by 1 base; bases with no gene match: 9. The CDR3 spells CASSQVTGTGFPGELFF. Here the CDR3 DNA reads TGCGCCAGCAGCCAAGTAACCGGGACAGGGTTTCCCGGGGAGCTGTTTTTT.

This chain uses TRBV27 with TRBJ2-7; 11 nucleotides match TRBD1. Germline CDR1 MNHEY, CDR2 SMNVEV (reference sequence). The CDR3 spans 15 residues. With V trimmed by 7 bases and J by 3 bases, 8 bases remained unmatched. The CDR3 DNA is TGTGCCAGCAAGTACCTCGGGACAGGGGGCTACGAGCAGTACTTC. As protein: CASKYLGTGGYEQYF.

The chain recombines TRBV5-4 with TRBJ2-5; TRBD1 aligns across 7 bases. Germline-derived CDR1 and CDR2 are SGHNT and YYREEE (reference sequence). Trimming at V came to 4 bases and at J to 5 bases, leaving 8 bases not matched to a gene. This CDR3 contains 14 residues. The CDR3 sequence: CASSQQGSGETQYF. In DNA form, the CDR3 reads TGTGCCAGCAGCCAACAGGGGTCAGGGGAGACCCAGTACTTC. Together with reference TRBV5-4 and TRBJ2-5, the CDR3 gives the full variable domain: ETGVTQSPTHLIKTRGQQVTLRCSSQSGHNTVSWYQQALGQGPQFIFQYYREEENGRGNFPPRFSGLQFPNYSSELNVNALELDDSALYLCASSQQGSGETQYFGPGTRLLVL.

The chain joins TRBV27 to TRBJ1-1; TRBD1 aligns across 8 bases. Germline CDR1 reads MNHEY; CDR2 reads SMNVEV (reference sequence). Unmatched junction bases numbered 4, after V lost 5 bases and J lost 5 bases. The CDR3 loop spans 13 amino acids. The CDR3: CASSETGGTEAFF. CDR3 nucleotide sequence: TGTGCCAGCAGTGAAACAGGGGGGACTGAAGCTTTCTTT.

V gene TRBV6-6 combines with J gene TRBJ1-1, with a weak D call TRBD1 (6 bases). This CDR3 has 12 amino acids. Trimming shortened V by 8 bases and J by 1 base, and 8 bases separated the two germline ends. The germline V gene has CDR1 MNHNY and CDR2 SVGAGI (reference sequence). CDR3 bases: TGTGCCAGCCAAGGGGGGAACACTGAAGCTTTCTTT. Translation: CASQGGNTEAFF.

V usage is TRBV5-4 and J usage is TRBJ2-5; 10 positions match TRBD2. After removal of 9 bases from V and 5 bases from J, the junction contained 13 bases not matched to a gene. CDR1 is SGHNT and CDR2 is YYREEE in the germline V gene (reference sequence). CDR3 length: 15 amino acids. CDR3 coding DNA: TGTGCCACCCGCCAGGGAGCGGGGGGGTTGGAGACCCAGTACTTC. Amino acids: CATRQGAGGLETQYF.

The genes are TRBV5-4 and TRBJ1-3, with D unresolved. V was pared by 0 bases and J by 1 base, with 8 bases between. The CDR3 is made up of 15 amino acids. The V gene's germline CDR1 is SGHNT and CDR2 YYREEE (reference sequence). CDR3 nucleotides: TGTGCCAGCAGCTTGGCACGCAGTTCTGGAAACACCATATATTTT. This gives the protein CASSLARSSGNTIYF.

The genes are TRBV7-3 and TRBJ2-2; 8 bases map to TRBD1. V lost 2 bases to trimming and J lost 3 bases; unmatched junction nucleotides: 5. The CDR3 runs to 16 residues. The germline gives CDR1 SGHTA, CDR2 FQGTGA. The CDR3: CASSLAQGADTGELFF. The CDR3 DNA is TGTGCCAGCAGCTTAGCCCAGGGGGCGGACACCGGGGAGCTGTTTTTT.

The rearrangement uses TRBV29-1 and TRBJ1-2, with D tentatively TRBD1 (5 bases). Trimming took 0 bases from V and 3 from J, leaving 20 bases between them. The CDR3 is 17 residues long. Germline lookup yields CDR1 SQVTM and CDR2 ANQGSEA. CDR3 protein: CSVEDQLGPGGDYGYTF. In nucleotides, the CDR3 is TGCAGCGTTGAAGATCAGCTGGGACCCGGAGGGGACTATGGCTACACCTTC.

The table lists this clone with a count of one. The rearrangement uses TRBV27 and TRBJ2-7, with D tentatively TRBD1 (5 bases). The germline gives CDR1 MNHEY, CDR2 SMNVEV (reference sequence). The V end lost 2 bases, the J end lost 10 bases, and 24 bases lay between the germline ends. The CDR3 is made up of 16 amino acids. The DNA of the CDR3 is TGTGCCAGCAGTTTAACGTACCCAGACAGATTGGGGATACAGTACTTC. As protein: CASSLTYPDRLGIQYF.

The chain has TRBV27 and TRBJ1-5; 8 bases agree with TRBD1. The CDR3 length is 13 residues. The trim removed 5 bases at V and 7 bases at J, leaving 4 bases unmatched. Germline CDR1 reads MNHEY; CDR2 reads SMNVEV (reference sequence). The CDR3 sequence is CASSAGGGQPQHF. CDR3 bases: TGTGCCAGCAGTGCAGGGGGCGGGCAGCCCCAGCATTTT.

This clone was counted between two and nine times. The chain recombines TRBV5-1 with TRBJ2-7; 9 nucleotides line up with TRBD1. Germline V gene sequence: CDR1 SGHRS, CDR2 YFSETQ. The CDR3 is 16 residues long. V shed 4 bases and J 2 bases; nucleotides not matched to a gene: 10. The CDR3 protein is CASSAGTGRGPYEQYF. CDR3 coding DNA: TGCGCCAGCAGCGCAGGGACAGGGAGGGGCCCCTACGAGCAGTACTTC.

V gene TRBV28 combines with J gene TRBJ1-3; TRBD1 is a possible D gene (5 bases). The CDR3 has 14 residues. Deletions cut 2 bases from V and 3 bases from J, with 8 bases between. From germline, CDR1 is MDHEN and CDR2 SYDVKM. CDR3 nucleotide sequence: TGTGCCAGCAGTTTAAAGGACATTGGAAACACCATATATTTT. Protein: CASSLKDIGNTIYF.

The V call is TRBV9, the J call TRBJ1-1, with TRBD1 matching 7 bases. CDR3 length: 15 amino acids. Unmatched junction bases numbered 4, after V lost 1 base and J lost 1 base. Germline lookup yields CDR1 SGDLS and CDR2 YYNGEE. The chain's CDR3 is CASSVFDRANTEAFF. In DNA, the CDR3 is TGTGCCAGCAGCGTATTCGACAGGGCGAACACTGAAGCTTTCTTT.

The gene calls are TRBV19 and TRBJ2-5; 10 nucleotides match TRBD2. The germline V gene encodes CDR1 LNHDA and CDR2 SQIVND (reference sequence). With V trimmed by 6 bases and J by 3 bases, 4 bases remained unmatched. The CDR3 runs to 14 residues. CDR3 residues: CASRDGTSEETQYF. In DNA, the CDR3 is TGTGCCAGTAGGGACGGGACTAGCGAAGAGACCCAGTACTTC.

This clone was seen just once. The rearrangement joins TRBV19 to TRBJ1-4; D is ambiguous. Trimming removed 5 bases at V and 0 bases at J, with 22 bases between. CDR3 length equals 19 residues. Per the germline V gene, CDR1 is LNHDA and CDR2 is SQIVND (reference sequence). CDR3 nucleotide sequence: TGTGCCAGTAGTCCCTTTCGAACTGCGAGTCTAGCAACTAATGAAAAACTGTTTTTT. This codes for CASSPFRTASLATNEKLFF.

V usage is TRBV5-6 and J usage is TRBJ2-2; no firm D call. Germline V gene sequence: CDR1 SGHDT, CDR2 YYEEEE. CDR3 length: 15 residues. Trimming removed 4 bases at V and 4 bases at J, with 14 bases between. This chain's CDR3 is CASSLRNRLTGELFF. The CDR3, as DNA: TGTGCCAGCAGCCTGCGGAACCGACTCACCGGGGAGCTGTTTTTT.

The V and J genes are TRBV6-1 and TRBJ1-2; TRBD1 aligns across 7 bases. CDR3 length equals 15 residues. Germline loops: CDR1 MNHNS, CDR2 SASEGT. V lost 4 bases and J lost 4; bases outside the gene matches: 9. The CDR3 DNA reads as TGTGCCAGCAGTGTCACAGGGGACAATATCTATGGCTACACCTTC. It is translated as CASSVTGDNIYGYTF.